Following are 7 T cell receptor beta chains from one sample sequenced in a study of shared clonotypes between healthy human individuals. Naivety among CD8 cells was defined by CD45RO negativity and positive CCR7 selection, thereby excluding terminally differentiated effector memory CD45RA+ cells. Profiling relied on immunoSEQ multiplex PCR, and the TCRdb table lists in-frame clones only, not all of them. The table lists hundreds of thousands of clones, roughly 98% of them singletons. The specimen was naive CD8+ T cells sorted from blood. The receptors were sampled from a man under 40 in good health.

This clone was found a few times. CDR3 coding DNA: TGTGCCAGCAGTTCCGGGCAGAGATTCTTGGGTGAAAAACTGTTTTTT. Amino acid sequence: CASSSGQRFLGEKLFF. The rearrangement uses TRBV28 and TRBJ1-4; D gene unclear. V was clipped by 4 bases and J by 7 bases, with 19 bases between them. The CDR3 spans 16 residues. Germline V gives CDR1 MDHEN, CDR2 SYDVKM.

This chain joins TRBV18 and TRBJ2-7; D call uncertain. The ends were cut back, 5 bases at V and 2 bases at J, with 13 bases in the middle. This CDR3 is built from 14 residues. The germline V gene has CDR1 KGHSH and CDR2 LQKENI. This chain's CDR3 is CASSNRNLTYEQYF. The CDR3 DNA is TGTGCCAGCTCAAACCGCAACCTCACCTACGAGCAGTACTTC.

The genes are TRBV7-2 and TRBJ2-7; maybe TRBD1 (6 bases). CDR1 and CDR2 (germline): SGHTA, FQGNSA. The V gene lost 4 bases and the J gene lost 2 bases, with 18 bases spanning the gap. CDR3 length equals 16 residues. CDR3 DNA sequence: TGTGCCAGCAGCTGGCCAGACCAGGGGCCGCCCTACGAGCAGTACTTC. Amino acid sequence: CASSWPDQGPPYEQYF.

This chain connects TRBV5-1 to TRBJ1-1; 9 bases agree with TRBD1. CDR3 length equals 14 residues. The J segment lost 5 bases and the V segment lost 3 bases, leaving 5 bases of the junction unmatched. The germline gives CDR1 SGHRS, CDR2 YFSETQ. The DNA for the CDR3 is TGCGCCAGCAGCTCGGGACAGGGTTTGACTGAAGCTTTCTTT. Its translation: CASSSGQGLTEAFF.

This chain uses TRBV4-1 with TRBJ1-5; maybe TRBD1 (5 bases). Looked up from germline, CDR1 is MGHRA and CDR2 is YSYEKL. This CDR3 region has 16 residues. Trimming pared 3 bases from V and 4 bases from J, leaving 16 bases between. The CDR3 region has the DNA TGCGCCAGCAGCCACCAGACAGCAAACCTAAATCAGCCCCAGCATTTT. Translating gives CASSHQTANLNQPQHF.

V is TRBV7-2 and J is TRBJ2-2; D is perhaps TRBD2 (5 bases). Germline values: CDR1 SGHTA, CDR2 FQGNSA. This CDR3 comprises 18 residues. V lost 3 bases to trimming and J lost 1 base, with 18 bases between them. The chain's CDR3 is CASSLAGMDWLNTGELFF. The CDR3 DNA reads TGTGCCAGCAGCTTGGCCGGCATGGACTGGCTGAACACCGGGGAGCTGTTTTTT.

The chain carries TRBV27 and TRBJ2-2, with D perhaps being TRBD1 or TRBD2 (5 bases each). V was clipped by 8 bases and J by 4 bases, with 14 bases between them. This CDR3 spans 14 amino acids. In germline, CDR1 is MNHEY, CDR2 SMNVEV (reference sequence). The CDR3 protein is CASGQLGGTGELFF. The CDR3 DNA sequence: TGTGCCAGCGGACAACTAGGAGGCACCGGGGAGCTGTTTTTT.